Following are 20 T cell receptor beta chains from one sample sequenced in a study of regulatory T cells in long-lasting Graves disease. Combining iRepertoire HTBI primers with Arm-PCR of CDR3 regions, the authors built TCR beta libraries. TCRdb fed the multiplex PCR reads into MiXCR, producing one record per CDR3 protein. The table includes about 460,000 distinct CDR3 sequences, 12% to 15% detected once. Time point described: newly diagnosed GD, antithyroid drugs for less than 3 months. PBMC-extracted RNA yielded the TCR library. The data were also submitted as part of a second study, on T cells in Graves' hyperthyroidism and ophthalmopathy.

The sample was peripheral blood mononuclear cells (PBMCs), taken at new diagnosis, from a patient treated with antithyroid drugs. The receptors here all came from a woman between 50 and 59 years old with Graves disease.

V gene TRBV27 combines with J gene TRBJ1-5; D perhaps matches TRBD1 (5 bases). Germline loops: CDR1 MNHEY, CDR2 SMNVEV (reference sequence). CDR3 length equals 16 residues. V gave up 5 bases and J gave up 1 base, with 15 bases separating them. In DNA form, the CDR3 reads TGTGCCAGCAGTGCGTGGGACGGGGGAAGCAATCAGCCCCAGCATTTT. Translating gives CASSAWDGGSNQPQHF.

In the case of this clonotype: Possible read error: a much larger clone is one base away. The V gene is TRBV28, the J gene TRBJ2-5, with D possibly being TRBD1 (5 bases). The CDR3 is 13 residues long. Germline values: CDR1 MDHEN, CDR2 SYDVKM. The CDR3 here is CASSGHDQGTQYF. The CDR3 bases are TGTGCCAGCAGTGGACACGACCAAGGGACCCAGTACTTC.

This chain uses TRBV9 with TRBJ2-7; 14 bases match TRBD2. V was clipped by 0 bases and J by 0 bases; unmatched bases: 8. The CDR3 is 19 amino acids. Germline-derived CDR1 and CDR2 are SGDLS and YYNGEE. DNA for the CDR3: TGTGCCAGCAGCGTAGGAGGACTAGCGGGAGGCAAGTCCTCCTACGAGCAGTACTTC. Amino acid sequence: CASSVGGLAGGKSSYEQYF.

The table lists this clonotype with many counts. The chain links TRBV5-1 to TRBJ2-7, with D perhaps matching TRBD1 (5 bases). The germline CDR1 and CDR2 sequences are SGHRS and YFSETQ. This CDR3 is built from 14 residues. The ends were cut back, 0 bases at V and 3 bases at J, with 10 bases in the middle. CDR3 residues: CASSLVGHYYEQYF. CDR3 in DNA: TGCGCCAGCAGCTTGGTCGGACACTACTACGAGCAGTACTTC.

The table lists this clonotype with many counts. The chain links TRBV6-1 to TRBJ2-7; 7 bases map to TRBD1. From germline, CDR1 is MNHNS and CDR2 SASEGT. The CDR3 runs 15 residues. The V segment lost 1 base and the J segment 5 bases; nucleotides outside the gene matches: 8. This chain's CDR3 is CASSEVGGQANEQYF. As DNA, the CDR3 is TGTGCCAGCAGTGAAGTTGGAGGACAGGCCAACGAGCAGTACTTC.

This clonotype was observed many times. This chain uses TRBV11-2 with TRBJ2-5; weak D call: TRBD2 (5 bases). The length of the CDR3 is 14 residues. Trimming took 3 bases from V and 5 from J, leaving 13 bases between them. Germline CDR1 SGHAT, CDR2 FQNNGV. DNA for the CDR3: TGTGCCAGCAGCTTTCGACCGGAGGCGGAGACCCAGTACTTC. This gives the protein CASSFRPEAETQYF. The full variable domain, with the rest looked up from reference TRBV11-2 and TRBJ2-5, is EAGVAQSPRYKIIEKRQSVAFWCNPISGHATLYWYQQILGQGPKLLIQFQNNGVVDDSQLPKDRFSAERLKGVDSTLKIQPAKLEDSAVYLCASSFRPEAETQYFGPGTRLLVL.

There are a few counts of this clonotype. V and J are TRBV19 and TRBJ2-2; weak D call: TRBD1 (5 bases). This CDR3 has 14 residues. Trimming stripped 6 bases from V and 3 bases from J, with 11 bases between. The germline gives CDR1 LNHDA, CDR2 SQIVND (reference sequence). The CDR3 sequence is CASRGESDTGELFF. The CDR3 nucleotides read TGTGCCAGTAGAGGGGAAAGTGACACCGGGGAGCTGTTTTTT.

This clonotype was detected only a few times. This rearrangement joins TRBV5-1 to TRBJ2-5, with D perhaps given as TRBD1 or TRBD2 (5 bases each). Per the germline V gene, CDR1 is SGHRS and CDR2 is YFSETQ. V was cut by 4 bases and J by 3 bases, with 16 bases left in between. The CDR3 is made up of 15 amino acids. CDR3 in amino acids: CASSPGSGSEETQYF. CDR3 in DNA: TGCGCCAGCAGCCCAGGGAGCGGCTCGGAAGAGACCCAGTACTTC.

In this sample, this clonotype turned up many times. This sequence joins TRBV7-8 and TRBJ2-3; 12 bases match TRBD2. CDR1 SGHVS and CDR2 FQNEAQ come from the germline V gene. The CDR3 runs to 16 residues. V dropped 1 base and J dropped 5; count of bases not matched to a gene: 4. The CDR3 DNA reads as TGTGCCAGCAGCTTAGGACTAGCGGGAGATGTAGATACGCAGTATTTT. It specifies CASSLGLAGDVDTQYF.

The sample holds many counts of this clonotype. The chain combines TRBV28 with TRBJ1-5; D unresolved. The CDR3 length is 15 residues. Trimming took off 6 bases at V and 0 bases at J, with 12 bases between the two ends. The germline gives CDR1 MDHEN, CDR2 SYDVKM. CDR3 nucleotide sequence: TGTGCCAGCAGGGGATCGAGTTTTAGCAATCAGCCCCAGCATTTT. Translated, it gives CASRGSSFSNQPQHF.

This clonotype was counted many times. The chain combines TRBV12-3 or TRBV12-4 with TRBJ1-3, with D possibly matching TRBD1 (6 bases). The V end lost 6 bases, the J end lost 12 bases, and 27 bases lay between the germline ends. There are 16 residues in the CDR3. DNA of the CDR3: TGTGCCAGCAGCCCAGGCCGGGGGCTGGCCGGGGATGACATATATTTT. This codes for CASSPGRGLAGDDIYF.

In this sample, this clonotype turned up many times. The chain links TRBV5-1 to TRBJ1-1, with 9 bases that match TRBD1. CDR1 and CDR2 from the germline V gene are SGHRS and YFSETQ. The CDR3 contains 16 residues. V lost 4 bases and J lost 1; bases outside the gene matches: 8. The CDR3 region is CASSIITDRGNTEAFF. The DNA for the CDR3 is TGCGCCAGCAGCATCATTACGGACAGGGGGAACACTGAAGCTTTCTTT.

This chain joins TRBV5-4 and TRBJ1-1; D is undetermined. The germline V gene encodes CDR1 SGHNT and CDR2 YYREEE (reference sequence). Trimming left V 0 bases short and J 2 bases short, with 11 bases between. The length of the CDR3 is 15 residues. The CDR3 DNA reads TGTGCCAGCAGCTTGGACAGCCGTCCCAACACTGAAGCTTTCTTT. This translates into CASSLDSRPNTEAFF.

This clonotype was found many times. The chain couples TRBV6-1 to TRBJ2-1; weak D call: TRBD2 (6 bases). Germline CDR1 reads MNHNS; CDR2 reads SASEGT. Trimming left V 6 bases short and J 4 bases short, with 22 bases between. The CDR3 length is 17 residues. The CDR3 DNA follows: TGTGCCAGCAGACCCACGTTTCGGCGCGGGATATACAATGAGCAGTTCTTC. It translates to CASRPTFRRGIYNEQFF.

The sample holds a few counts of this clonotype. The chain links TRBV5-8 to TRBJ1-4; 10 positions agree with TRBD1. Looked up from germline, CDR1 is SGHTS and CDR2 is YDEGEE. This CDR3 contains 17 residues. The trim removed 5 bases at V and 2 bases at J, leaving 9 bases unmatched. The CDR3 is CASRKGQGYGTNEKLFF. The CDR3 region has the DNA TGTGCCAGCAGGAAGGGACAGGGGTATGGGACTAATGAAAAACTGTTTTTT.

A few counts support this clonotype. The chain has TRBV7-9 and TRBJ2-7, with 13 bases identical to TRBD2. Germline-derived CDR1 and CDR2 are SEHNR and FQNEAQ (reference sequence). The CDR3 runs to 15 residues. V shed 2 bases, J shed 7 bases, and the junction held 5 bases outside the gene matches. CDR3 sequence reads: CASSLTSGRVFEQYF. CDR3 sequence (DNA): TGTGCCAGCAGCTTAACTAGCGGGAGGGTTTTTGAGCAGTACTTC.

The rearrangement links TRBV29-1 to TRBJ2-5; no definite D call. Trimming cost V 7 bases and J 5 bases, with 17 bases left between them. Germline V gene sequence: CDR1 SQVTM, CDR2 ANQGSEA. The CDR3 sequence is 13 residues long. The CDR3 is CSAAGSRTETQYF. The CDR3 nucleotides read TGCAGCGCCGCCGGGTCAAGGACGGAGACCCAGTACTTC.

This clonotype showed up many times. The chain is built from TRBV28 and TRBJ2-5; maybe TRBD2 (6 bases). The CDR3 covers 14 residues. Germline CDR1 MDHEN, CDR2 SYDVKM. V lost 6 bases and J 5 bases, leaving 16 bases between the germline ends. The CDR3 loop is CASRGEAGWETQYF. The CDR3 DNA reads TGTGCCAGCAGAGGGGAGGCGGGCTGGGAGACCCAGTACTTC.

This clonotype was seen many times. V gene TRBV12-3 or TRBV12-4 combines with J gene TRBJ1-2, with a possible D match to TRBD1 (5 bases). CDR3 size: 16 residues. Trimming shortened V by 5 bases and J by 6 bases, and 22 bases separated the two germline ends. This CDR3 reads CASSPSRQPTIDGYTF. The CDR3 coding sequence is TGTGCCAGCAGTCCTTCCCGACAGCCTACGATTGATGGCTACACCTTC.

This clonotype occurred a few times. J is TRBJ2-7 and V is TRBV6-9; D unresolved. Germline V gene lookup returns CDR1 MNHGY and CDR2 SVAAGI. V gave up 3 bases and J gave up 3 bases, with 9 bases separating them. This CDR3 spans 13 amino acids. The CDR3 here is CASSYRNGYEQYF. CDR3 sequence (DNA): TGTGCCAGCAGTTACAGGAACGGCTACGAGCAGTACTTC.